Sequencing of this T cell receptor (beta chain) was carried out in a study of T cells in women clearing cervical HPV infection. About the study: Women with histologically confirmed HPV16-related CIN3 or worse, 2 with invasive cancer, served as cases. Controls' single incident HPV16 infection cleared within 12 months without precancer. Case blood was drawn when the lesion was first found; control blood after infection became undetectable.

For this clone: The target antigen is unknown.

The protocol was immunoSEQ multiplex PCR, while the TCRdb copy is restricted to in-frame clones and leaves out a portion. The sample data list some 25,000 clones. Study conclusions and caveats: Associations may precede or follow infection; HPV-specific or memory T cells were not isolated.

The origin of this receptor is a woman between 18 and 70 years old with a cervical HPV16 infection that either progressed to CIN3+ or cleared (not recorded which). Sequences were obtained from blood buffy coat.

The CDR3 here is CASSLAAGLLETQYF. Incomplete CDR3 DNA: TGTGCCAGCAGCTTAGCAGCGGGACTCTTGGAGACC. The gene calls are TRBV7-6 and TRBJ2-5; TRBD2 matches at 7 bases. The CDR3 goes on 3 residues after the read ends, and that part is filled in from the germline J gene. The junction had 6 bases not matched to a gene; V was cut back by 0 bases and J by 5 bases. This CDR3 is built from 15 residues. Germline V gene lookup returns CDR1 SGHVS and CDR2 FNYEAQ.